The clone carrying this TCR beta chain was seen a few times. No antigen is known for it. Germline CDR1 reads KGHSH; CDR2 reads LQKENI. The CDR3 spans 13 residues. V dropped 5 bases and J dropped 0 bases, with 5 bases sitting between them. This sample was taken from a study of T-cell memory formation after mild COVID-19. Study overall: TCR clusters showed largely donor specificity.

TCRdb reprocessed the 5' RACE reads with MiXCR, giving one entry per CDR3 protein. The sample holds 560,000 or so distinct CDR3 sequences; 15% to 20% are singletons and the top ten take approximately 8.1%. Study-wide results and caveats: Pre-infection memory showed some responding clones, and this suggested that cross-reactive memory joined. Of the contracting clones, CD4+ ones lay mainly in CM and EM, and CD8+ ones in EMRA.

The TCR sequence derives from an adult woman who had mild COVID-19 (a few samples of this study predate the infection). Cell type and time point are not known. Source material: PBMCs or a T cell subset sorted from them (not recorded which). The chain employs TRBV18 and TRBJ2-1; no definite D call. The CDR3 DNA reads TGTGCCAGCTCAGACTTCTCCTACAATGAGCAGTTCTTC. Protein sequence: CASSDFSYNEQFF.